This TCR beta chain was captured by sequencing in a study of T cells in Graves' hyperthyroidism and ophthalmopathy. Findings and limits, study-wide: Blood also carried most thyroid clonotypes expanded above 0.001.

Any patient presenting with uncontrolled infection, other autoimmune disease, pregnancy or lactation was left out. The source of the PBMCs was 9.5 to 10 ml of fresh peripheral blood. This CDR3 is built from 15 residues. Germline V CDR1 and CDR2: SGHRS, YFSETQ. With V trimmed by 1 base and J by 4 bases, 8 bases remained unmatched. Amplification yielded TCR beta CDR3 regions, with RNA transcripts as the source. First-round RT-PCR with HTBI primers amplified the TCR CDR3 region. TCRdb re-called the multiplex PCR reads with MiXCR, one entry per CDR3 protein. This table has 400,000 or so distinct CDR3 sequences, about 14% appearing once. In this sample, this clonotype turned up many times. Its antigen remains unknown.

Source material: blood. The receptor comes from a woman younger than 45 with Graves' ophthalmopathy. This chain uses TRBV5-1 with TRBJ2-7, with TRBD1 identical over 7 bases. This chain's CDR3 is CASSLLPGTVYEQYF. CDR3 bases: TGCGCCAGCAGCTTGCTCCCCGGGACAGTTTACGAGCAGTACTTC.